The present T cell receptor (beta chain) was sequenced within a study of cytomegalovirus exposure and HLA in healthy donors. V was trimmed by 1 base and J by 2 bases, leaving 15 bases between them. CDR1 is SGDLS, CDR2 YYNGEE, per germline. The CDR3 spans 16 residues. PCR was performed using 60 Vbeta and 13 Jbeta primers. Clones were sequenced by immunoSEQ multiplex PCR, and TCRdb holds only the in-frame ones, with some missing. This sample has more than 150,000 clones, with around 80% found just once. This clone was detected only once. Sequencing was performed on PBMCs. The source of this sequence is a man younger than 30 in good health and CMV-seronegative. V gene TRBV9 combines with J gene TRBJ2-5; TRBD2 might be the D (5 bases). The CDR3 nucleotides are TGTGCCAGCAGCGTATCTTCAGGCTCGGGGCAAGAGACCCAGTACTTC. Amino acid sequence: CASSVSSGSGQETQYF.